The sequence of this T cell receptor (beta chain) was determined in a study of blood T cell repertoires in COVID-19. Trimming removed 6 bases from V and 1 base from J, with 18 bases in between. CDR1 is SEHNR and CDR2 is FQNEAQ in the germline V gene (reference sequence). The CDR3 totals 16 residues. Method: immunoSEQ multiplex PCR; TCRdb's copy keeps in-frame clones and lacks some. The sample contains about 250,000 clones, more than 75% of which appear only once. This receptor was identified in a woman aged 60-75 years who had recovered from COVID-19. The sequencing sample was made of peripheral blood. The chain joins TRBV7-9 to TRBJ2-5; possibly TRBD1 for D (5 bases). The CDR3 spells CASRTIQGVGQETQYF. CDR3 DNA: TGTGCCAGCAGGACCATCCAAGGGGTAGGCCAAGAGACCCAGTACTTC.